The clone carrying this TCR beta chain was recorded a few times. Its target is not known. V was pared by 3 bases and J by 5 bases, with 15 bases between. CDR3 size: 15 residues. Germline V gene lookup returns CDR1 SEHNR and CDR2 FQNEAQ (reference sequence). The sample is drawn from a study of CD8 T cells in ankylosing spondylitis. Overall study results and limits: Researchers reportedly found disease-linked clones significantly enriched in matched ankylosing spondylitis synovial fluid. Existing reports had already noted some motif variants in reactive arthritis synovial fluid and blood.

Quantitative 5'-RACE was performed with molecular barcodes, and it yielded the TCR beta libraries. TCRdb recomputed calls from the 5' RACE reads with MiXCR, one row per CDR3 protein. This table holds about 180,000 distinct CDR3 sequences, around a tenth found once. This chain links TRBV7-9 with TRBJ2-3; D is possibly TRBD2 (6 bases). The material sequenced was blood, either unsorted or a sorted T cell fraction (not recorded which). This clonotype originated in a female donor with ankylosing spondylitis or in good health (not recorded which). CDR3 region: CASSLGEAGGDTQYF. CDR3 DNA: TGTGCCAGCAGCTTGGGGGAGGCTGGCGGAGATACGCAGTATTTT. Variable domain in full (rest from reference TRBV7-9 and TRBJ2-3): DTGVSQNPRHKITKRGQNVTFRCDPISEHNRLYWYRQTLGQGPEFLTYFQNEAQLEKSRLLSDRFSAERPKGSFSTLEIQRTEQGDSAMYLCASSLGEAGGDTQYFGPGTRLTVL.